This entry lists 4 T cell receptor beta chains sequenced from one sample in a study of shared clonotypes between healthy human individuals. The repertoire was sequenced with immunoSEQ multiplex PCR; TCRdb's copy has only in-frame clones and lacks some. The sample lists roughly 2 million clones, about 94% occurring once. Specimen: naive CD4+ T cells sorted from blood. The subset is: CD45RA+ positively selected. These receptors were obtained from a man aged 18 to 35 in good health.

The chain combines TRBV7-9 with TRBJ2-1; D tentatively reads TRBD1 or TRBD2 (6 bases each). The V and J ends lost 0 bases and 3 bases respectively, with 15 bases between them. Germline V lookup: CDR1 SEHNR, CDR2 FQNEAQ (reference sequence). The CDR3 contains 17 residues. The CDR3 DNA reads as TGTGCCAGCAGCTTAGCCATTATTGGGGGGCACTACAATGAGCAGTTCTTC. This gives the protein CASSLAIIGGHYNEQFF.

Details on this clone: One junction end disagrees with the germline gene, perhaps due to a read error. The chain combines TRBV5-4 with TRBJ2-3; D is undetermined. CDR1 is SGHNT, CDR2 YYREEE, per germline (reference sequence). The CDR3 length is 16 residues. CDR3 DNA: TGTGCCAGCAACTTGGTGAGAGGATCTAGCACAGATACGCAGTATTTT. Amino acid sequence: CASNLVRGSSTDTQYF.

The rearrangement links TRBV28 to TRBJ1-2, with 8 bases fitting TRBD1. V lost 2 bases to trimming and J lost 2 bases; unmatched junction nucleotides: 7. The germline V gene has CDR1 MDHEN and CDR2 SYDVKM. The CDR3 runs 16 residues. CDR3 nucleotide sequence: TGTGCCAGCAGTTTAGGGACAGGCATTTTAAACTATGGCTACACCTTC. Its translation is CASSLGTGILNYGYTF.

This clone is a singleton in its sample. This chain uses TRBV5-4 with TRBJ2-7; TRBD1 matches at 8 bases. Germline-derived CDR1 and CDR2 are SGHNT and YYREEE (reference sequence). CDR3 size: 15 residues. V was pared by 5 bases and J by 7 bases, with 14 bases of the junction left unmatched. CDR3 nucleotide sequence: TGTGCCAGCAGTTTCCCCGGGACAGGCCTTCGGGAGCAGTACTTC. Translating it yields CASSFPGTGLREQYF.